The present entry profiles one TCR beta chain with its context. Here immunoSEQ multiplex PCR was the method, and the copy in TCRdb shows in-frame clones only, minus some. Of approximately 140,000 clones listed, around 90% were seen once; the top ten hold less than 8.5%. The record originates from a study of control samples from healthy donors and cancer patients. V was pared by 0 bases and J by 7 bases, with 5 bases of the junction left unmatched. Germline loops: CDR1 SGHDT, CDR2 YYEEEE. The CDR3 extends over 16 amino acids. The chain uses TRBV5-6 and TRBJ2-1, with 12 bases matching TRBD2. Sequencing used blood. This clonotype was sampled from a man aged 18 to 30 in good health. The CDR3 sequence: CASSLGTSGAVNEQFF. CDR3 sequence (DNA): TGTGCCAGCAGCTTGGGGACTAGCGGGGCGGTGAATGAGCAGTTCTTC.